This is a list of T cell receptor beta chains from one sample in a study of blood T cell repertoires in COVID-19. Clones were sequenced by immunoSEQ multiplex PCR, and TCRdb holds only the in-frame ones, with some missing. The sample yields fewer than 150,000 clones, more than 70% seen once. Sample: peripheral blood. All receptors derive from a woman between 65 and 79 years old who had recovered from COVID-19. CDR3s include the opening cysteine and the closing phenylalanine or tryptophan. A D gene is named only where the DNA matches it firmly. Size is omitted from some rows. Given values are once, few, many or a class for expanded clones.

TRBD2	TRBJ2-1	TRBV24-1	few	17	CATSGLAAFGSYNEQFF	TGTGCCACCTCGGGACTAGCGGCCTTTGGCTCCTACAATGAGCAGTTCTTC
NA	TRBJ2-2	TRBV2	NA	13	CASSTRFTGELFF	TGTGCCAGCAGTACGAGGTTTACCGGGGAGCTGTTTTTT
NA	TRBJ1-4	TRBV19	NA	12	CASSKLNEKLFF	TGTGCCAGTAGTAAGCTGAATGAAAAACTGTTTTTT
NA	TRBJ1-2	TRBV5-4	NA	14	CASSLGGANYGYTF	TGTGCCAGCAGCTTGGGGGGCGCTAACTATGGCTACACCTTC
NA	TRBJ2-3	TRBV5-1	once	16	CASSSRRGVGTDTQYF	TGCGCCAGCAGCTCTCGTCGGGGAGTAGGGACAGATACGCAGTATTTT
NA	TRBJ2-1	TRBV19	NA	11	CASSAGAEQFF	TGTGCCAGTAGCGCAGGGGCAGAGCAGTTCTTC
NA	TRBJ2-2	TRBV16	NA	16	CASSQFGIQNTGELFF	TGTGCCAGCAGCCAATTCGGGATACAAAACACCGGGGAGCTGTTTTTT
NA	TRBJ2-7	TRBV28	once	12	CASSLYAAEQYF	TGTGCCAGCAGTTTATACGCGGCCGAGCAGTACTTC
TRBD1	TRBJ2-7	TRBV5-1	NA	13	CASGRTGPYEQYF	TGCGCCAGCGGAAGGACAGGACCCTACGAGCAGTACTTC
NA	TRBJ2-3	TRBV7-2	NA	12	CASRRVTDTQYF	TGTGCCAGCAGGCGAGTCACAGATACGCAGTATTTT
NA	TRBJ1-1	TRBV18	NA	15	CASSLGTATNTEAFF	TGTGCCAGCTCACTCGGGACTGCTACGAACACTGAAGCTTTCTTT
NA	TRBJ2-2	TRBV3-1/TRBV3-2	NA	14	CASSQGQSTGELFF	TGTGCCAGCAGCCAGGGCCAGAGCACCGGGGAGCTGTTTTTT
NA	TRBJ2-7	TRBV12-3/TRBV12-4	once	11	CASSAGYEQYF	TGTGCCAGCAGTGCAGGGTACGAGCAGTACTTC
NA	TRBJ1-5	TRBV6-5	NA	13	CASSYWQNQPQHF	TGTGCCAGCAGTTACTGGCAGAATCAGCCCCAGCATTTT
NA	TRBJ1-6	TRBV10-3	NA	15	CAISESSGDDSPLHF	TGTGCCATCAGTGAGTCGTCAGGGGATGATTCACCCCTCCACTTT
TRBD2	TRBJ2-5	TRBV10-3	NA	18	CAISESAGGSPLRETQYF	TGTGCCATCAGTGAATCAGCGGGAGGATCCCCCTTAAGGGAGACCCAGTACTTC